A selection of T cell receptor beta chains follows, all from one sample in a study of T cell changes during pregnancy in multiple sclerosis. The protocol was immunoSEQ multiplex PCR, while the TCRdb copy is restricted to in-frame clones and leaves out a portion. The sample records 60,000 or so clones, 89% being singletons. The sample here was peripheral blood, taken in the first trimester of pregnancy. The receptors come from a female donor with multiple sclerosis, enrolled in a pregnancy study. CDR3s include the opening cysteine and the closing phenylalanine or tryptophan. The D gene is left open where the match is weak. The size of a clone is reported for some rows only, either as once, few or many, or as a class for expanded clones.

clone size,V gene,D gene,J gene,CDR3 protein,CDR3 DNA
NA,TRBV7-3,NA,TRBJ2-7,CASSLKAGLNEQYF,TGTGCCAGCAGCTTAAAAGCCGGTTTGAACGAGCAGTACTTC
once,TRBV7-9,NA,TRBJ1-1,CASSPTVNTEAFF,TGTGCCAGCAGCCCCACAGTGAACACTGAAGCTTTCTTT
NA,TRBV7-2,TRBD1,TRBJ2-7,CASSLDDRALYEQYF,TGTGCCAGCAGCTTAGACGACAGGGCACTCTACGAGCAGTACTTC
NA,TRBV18,TRBD2,TRBJ2-1,CASSPPLAGYNEQFF,TGTGCCAGCTCCCCACCGCTAGCGGGGTACAATGAGCAGTTCTTC
NA,TRBV30,TRBD1,TRBJ1-1,CAWSAGQFLAFF,TGTGCCTGGAGTGCGGGACAGTTCTTGGCTTTCTTT
NA,TRBV4-3,NA,TRBJ1-2,CASSQDGASGGYTF,TGCGCCAGCAGCCAAGATGGCGCGTCAGGAGGCTACACCTTC
NA,TRBV10-3,NA,TRBJ1-2,CAISSVQGFNYGYTF,TGTGCCATCAGTAGCGTCCAGGGTTTTAACTATGGCTACACCTTC
NA,TRBV6-5,NA,TRBJ1-4,CAGSFRGIGNEKLFF,TGTGCCGGCAGTTTCAGGGGAATCGGTAATGAAAAACTGTTTTTT
NA,TRBV27,NA,TRBJ1-2,CASSLEARGGYTF,TGTGCCAGCAGTTTAGAAGCCCGGGGAGGCTACACCTTC
NA,TRBV6-1,TRBD1,TRBJ1-4,CASSEGQGVINEKLFF,TGTGCCAGCAGTGAAGGACAGGGGGTCATTAATGAAAAACTGTTTTTT
NA,TRBV5-4,NA,TRBJ1-6,CASSLFSLNSPLHF,TGTGCCAGCAGCTTGTTCAGTTTGAATTCACCCCTCCACTTT
NA,TRBV5-4,NA,TRBJ2-5,CASSSEYQETQYF,TGTGCCAGCAGCTCAGAATATCAAGAGACCCAGTACTTC
once,TRBV4-2,NA,TRBJ2-7,CASSQNRQGGYEQYF,TGTGCCAGCAGCCAAAACAGACAGGGAGGCTACGAGCAGTACTTC
NA,TRBV30,TRBD2,TRBJ2-4,CAWSVGGYGKNIQYF,TGTGCCTGGAGTGTGGGAGGGTATGGCAAAAACATTCAGTACTTC
NA,TRBV5-4,TRBD2,TRBJ2-3,CASSLKAGGYDTQYF,TGTGCCAGCAGCTTGAAAGCGGGGGGTTACGATACGCAGTATTTT
NA,TRBV27,TRBD2,TRBJ2-1,CASSPSGEGYNEQFF,TGTGCCAGCAGTCCTAGCGGTGAGGGTTACAATGAGCAGTTCTTC
NA,TRBV6-6,TRBD2,TRBJ2-1,CASSQPGLAGVGEQFF,TGTGCCAGCAGCCAACCCGGCCTAGCGGGGGTTGGTGAGCAGTTCTTC
NA,TRBV5-8,TRBD1,TRBJ1-5,CASSLGTGAGSNQPQHF,TGTGCCAGCAGCTTGGGTACAGGGGCGGGGAGCAATCAGCCCCAGCATTTT
NA,TRBV5-5,TRBD2,TRBJ2-7,CASRPGTSGRQDEQYF,TGTGCCAGCAGACCCGGGACTAGCGGGAGACAGGACGAGCAGTACTTC
NA,TRBV29-1,NA,TRBJ2-5,CSVETDQETQYF,TGCAGCGTTGAGACAGACCAAGAGACCCAGTACTTC
NA,TRBV5-4,NA,TRBJ2-5,CASSSDWTYQETQYF,TGTGCCAGCAGCTCGGACTGGACGTACCAAGAGACCCAGTACTTC
NA,TRBV7-7,TRBD1,TRBJ2-1,CASSPGQGKNNEQFF,TGTGCCAGCAGCCCGGGACAGGGAAAAAACAATGAGCAGTTCTTC
NA,TRBV28,TRBD1,TRBJ2-5,CASSGYRGFGGETQYF,TGTGCCAGCAGTGGGTACAGGGGTTTTGGAGGCGAGACCCAGTACTTC
NA,TRBV19,TRBD2,TRBJ2-1,CASRALTSESTVEQFF,TGTGCCAGTAGGGCCCTGACTAGCGAATCTACGGTTGAGCAGTTCTTC
NA,TRBV7-2,NA,TRBJ2-7,CASSPDPYSSTHEQYF,TGTGCCAGCAGCCCCGACCCCTATTCTAGTACCCACGAGCAGTACTTC
once,TRBV9,NA,TRBJ1-6,CASSRRGDEGGSPLHF,TGTGCCAGCAGCAGGCGAGGAGACGAAGGTGGTTCACCCCTCCACTTT
NA,TRBV6-5,NA,TRBJ1-4,CASSSGSITEKLFF,TGTGCCAGCAGTTCAGGCAGTATCACGGAAAAACTGTTTTTT
NA,TRBV4-1,TRBD1,TRBJ2-3,CASSQPHVGTGGYTQYF,TGCGCCAGCAGCCAGCCCCACGTTGGGACAGGGGGCTATACGCAGTATTTT
NA,TRBV9,NA,TRBJ2-7,CASSSETRHYEQYF,TGTGCCAGCAGCTCTGAGACCAGGCACTACGAGCAGTACTTC
NA,TRBV12-5,TRBD2,TRBJ2-7,CASGLVLIAGEQGAYEQYF,TGTGCTAGTGGTTTGGTACTGATAGCGGGAGAACAAGGTGCCTACGAGCAGTACTTC
NA,TRBV23-1,TRBD2,TRBJ2-5,CASSQFGASGTETQYF,TGCGCCAGCAGTCAATTCGGTGCTAGCGGGACAGAGACCCAGTACTTC
NA,TRBV7-9,NA,TRBJ2-1,CASSSTSFGEQFF,TGTGCCAGCAGCTCGACTAGTTTCGGGGAGCAGTTCTTC
NA,TRBV30,NA,TRBJ1-2,CAWSLPRGYTF,TGTGCCTGGAGTCTACCTCGGGGCTACACCTTC